The clone carrying this TCR beta chain was seen at least ten times. Its target is unknown. The V and J ends lost 0 bases and 4 bases respectively, with 10 bases between them. The CDR3 spans 15 residues. The germline V gene encodes CDR1 LGHDT and CDR2 YNNKEL (reference sequence). RNA transcripts gave rise to amplified TCR beta CDR3 regions. Initially, a first-round RT-PCR of the TCR CDR3 employed the HTBI primer set. TCRdb re-analysed the multiplex PCR reads in MiXCR, keeping a single row per CDR3 protein. In the table there are about 600,000 distinct CDR3 sequences, more than 15% of which are singletons. The data belong to a study of T cells in Graves' hyperthyroidism and ophthalmopathy. Study-wide findings and caveats: Most expanded thyroid clonotypes above 0.001 recurred in blood.

V is TRBV3-1 and J is TRBJ1-5; D gene unclear. This TCR came from a middle-aged woman with Graves' ophthalmopathy. Sequenced: blood. The CDR3 DNA reads TGTGCCAGCAGCCAAGATCATTTGAGAAATCAGCCCCAGCATTTT. Translating gives CASSQDHLRNQPQHF.